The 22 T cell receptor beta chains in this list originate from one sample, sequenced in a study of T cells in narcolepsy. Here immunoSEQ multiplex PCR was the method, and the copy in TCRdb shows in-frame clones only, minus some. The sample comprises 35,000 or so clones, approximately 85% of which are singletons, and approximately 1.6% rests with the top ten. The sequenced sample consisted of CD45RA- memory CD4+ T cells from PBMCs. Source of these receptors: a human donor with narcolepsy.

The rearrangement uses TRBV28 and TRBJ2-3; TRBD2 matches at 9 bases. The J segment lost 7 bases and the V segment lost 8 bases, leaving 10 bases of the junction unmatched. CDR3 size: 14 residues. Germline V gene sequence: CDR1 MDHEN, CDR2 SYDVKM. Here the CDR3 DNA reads TGTGCCAGCCAACTAGCGGGCCCCGGGAATACGCAGTATTTT. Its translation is CASQLAGPGNTQYF.

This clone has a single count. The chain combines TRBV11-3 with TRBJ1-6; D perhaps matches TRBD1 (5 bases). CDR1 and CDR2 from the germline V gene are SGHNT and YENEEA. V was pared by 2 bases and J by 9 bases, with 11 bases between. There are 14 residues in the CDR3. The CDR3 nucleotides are TGTGCCAGCAGCTTAACCAGGGCGGGTTCACCCCTCCACTTT. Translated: CASSLTRAGSPLHF.

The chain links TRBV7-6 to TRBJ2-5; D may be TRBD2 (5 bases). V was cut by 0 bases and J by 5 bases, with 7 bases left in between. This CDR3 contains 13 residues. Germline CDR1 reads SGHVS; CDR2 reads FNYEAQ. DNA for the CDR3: TGTGCCAGCAGCTTAGCGGGCGGGGAGACCCAGTACTTC. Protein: CASSLAGGETQYF.

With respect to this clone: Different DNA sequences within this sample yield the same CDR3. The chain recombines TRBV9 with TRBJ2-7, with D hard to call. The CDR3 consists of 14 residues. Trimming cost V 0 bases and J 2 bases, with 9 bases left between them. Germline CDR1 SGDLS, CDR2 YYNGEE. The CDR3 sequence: CASSVGQAAYEQYF. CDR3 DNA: TGTGCCAGCAGCGTAGGTCAGGCCGCCTACGAGCAGTACTTC.

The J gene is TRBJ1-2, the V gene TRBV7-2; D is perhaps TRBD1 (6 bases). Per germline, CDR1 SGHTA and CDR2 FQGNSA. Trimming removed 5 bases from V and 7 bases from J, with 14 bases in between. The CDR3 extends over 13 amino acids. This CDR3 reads CASSQSGTLGYTF. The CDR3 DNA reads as TGTGCCAGCAGCCAGTCCGGGACACTTGGCTACACCTTC.

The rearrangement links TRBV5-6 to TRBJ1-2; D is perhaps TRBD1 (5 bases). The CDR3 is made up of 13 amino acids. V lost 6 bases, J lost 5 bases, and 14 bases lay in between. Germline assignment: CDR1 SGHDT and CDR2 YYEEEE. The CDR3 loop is CASNLGADYGYTF. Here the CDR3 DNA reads TGTGCCAGCAACCTCGGGGCGGATTATGGCTACACCTTC.

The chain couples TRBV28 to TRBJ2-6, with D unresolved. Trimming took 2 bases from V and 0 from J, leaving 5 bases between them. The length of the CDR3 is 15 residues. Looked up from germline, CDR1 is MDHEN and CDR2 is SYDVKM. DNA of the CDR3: TGTGCCAGCAGTTTAAGTGACTCTGGGGCCAACGTCCTGACTTTC. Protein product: CASSLSDSGANVLTF.

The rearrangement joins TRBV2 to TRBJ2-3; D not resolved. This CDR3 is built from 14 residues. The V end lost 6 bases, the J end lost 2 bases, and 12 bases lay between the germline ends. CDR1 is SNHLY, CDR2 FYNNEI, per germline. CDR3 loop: CASRGILLTDTQYF. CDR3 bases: TGTGCCAGCAGAGGTATACTCCTCACAGATACGCAGTATTTT.

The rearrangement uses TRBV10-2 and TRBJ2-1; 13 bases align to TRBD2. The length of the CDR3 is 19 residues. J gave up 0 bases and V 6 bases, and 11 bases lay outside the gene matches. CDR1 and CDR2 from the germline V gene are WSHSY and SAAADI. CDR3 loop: CASSPGGLAGPVSYNEQFF. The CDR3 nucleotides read TGCGCCAGCAGCCCCGGGGGACTAGCGGGGCCTGTCTCCTACAATGAGCAGTTCTTC.

The CDR3 sequence: CASSVAANRGTEAFF. The CDR3 nucleotides read TGTGCCAGCAGCGTAGCTGCCAACAGGGGCACTGAAGCTTTCTTT. The chain couples TRBV9 to TRBJ1-1; TRBD1 matches 7 bases. Looked up from germline, CDR1 is SGDLS and CDR2 is YYNGEE. The V and J ends lost 0 bases and 4 bases, in that order; junction bases with no gene match: 6. The CDR3 sequence is 15 residues long.

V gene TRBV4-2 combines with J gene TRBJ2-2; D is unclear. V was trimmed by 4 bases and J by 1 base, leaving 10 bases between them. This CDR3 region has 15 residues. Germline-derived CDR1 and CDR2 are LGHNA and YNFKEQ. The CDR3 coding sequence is TGTGCCAGCAGCCCCCTCCAAGGGAACACCGGGGAGCTGTTTTTT. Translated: CASSPLQGNTGELFF.

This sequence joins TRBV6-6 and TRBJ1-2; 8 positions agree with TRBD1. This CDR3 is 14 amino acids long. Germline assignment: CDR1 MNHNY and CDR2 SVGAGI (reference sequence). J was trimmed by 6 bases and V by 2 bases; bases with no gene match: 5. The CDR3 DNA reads TGTGCCAGCAGTTACGGCGGACAGGGTCATGGCTACACCTTC. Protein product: CASSYGGQGHGYTF.

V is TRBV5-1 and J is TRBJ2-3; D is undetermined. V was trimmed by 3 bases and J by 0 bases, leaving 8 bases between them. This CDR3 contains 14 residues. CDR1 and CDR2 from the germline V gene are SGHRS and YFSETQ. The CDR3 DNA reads TGCGCCAGCAGCTACCGCTCTAGCACAGATACGCAGTATTTT. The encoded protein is CASSYRSSTDTQYF.

CDR3 amino acids: CSVEEGQGGGYTF. The CDR3 nucleotides read TGCAGCGTTGAAGAGGGACAGGGAGGCGGCTACACCTTC. J is TRBJ1-2 and V is TRBV29-1; 9 positions match TRBD1. The CDR3 length is 13 residues. The J segment lost 8 bases and the V segment lost 0 bases, leaving 4 bases of the junction unmatched. CDR1 is SQVTM and CDR2 is ANQGSEA in the germline V gene.

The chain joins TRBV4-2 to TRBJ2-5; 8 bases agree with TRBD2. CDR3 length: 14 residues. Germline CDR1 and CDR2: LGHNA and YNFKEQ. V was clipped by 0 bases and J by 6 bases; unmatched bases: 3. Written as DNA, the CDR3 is TGTGCCAGCAGCCAAGAAACGGGAGGGAAGACCCAGTACTTC. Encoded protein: CASSQETGGKTQYF.

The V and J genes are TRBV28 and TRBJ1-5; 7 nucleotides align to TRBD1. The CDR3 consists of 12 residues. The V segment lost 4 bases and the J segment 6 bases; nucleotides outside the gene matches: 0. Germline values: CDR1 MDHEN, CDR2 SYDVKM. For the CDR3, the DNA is TGTGCCAGCAGTTCAGGGGGTCAGCCCCAGCATTTT. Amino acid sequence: CASSSGGQPQHF.

The CDR3, as DNA: TGCGCCAGCAGCTTGAGGCCGGACATACGGTATGGCTACACCTTC. This translates into CASSLRPDIRYGYTF. The V and J genes are TRBV5-1 and TRBJ1-2; D may be TRBD1 (5 bases). The germline CDR1 and CDR2 sequences are SGHRS and YFSETQ. This CDR3 is 15 amino acids long. Between the trimmed V and J ends, which lost 1 base and 5 bases, there was a span of 15 bases.

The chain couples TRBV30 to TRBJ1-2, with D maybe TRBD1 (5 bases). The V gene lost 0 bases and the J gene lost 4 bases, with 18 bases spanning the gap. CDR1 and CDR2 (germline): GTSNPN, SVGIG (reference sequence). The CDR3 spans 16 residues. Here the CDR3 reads CAWSVLGRDYGYGYTF. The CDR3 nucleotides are TGTGCCTGGAGTGTACTCGGTCGGGACTACGGCTATGGCTACACCTTC.

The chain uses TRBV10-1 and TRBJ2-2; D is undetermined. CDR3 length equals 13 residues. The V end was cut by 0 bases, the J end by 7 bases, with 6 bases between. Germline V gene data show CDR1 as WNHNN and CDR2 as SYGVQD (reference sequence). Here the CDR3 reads CASSESLNGELFF. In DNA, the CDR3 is TGCGCCAGCAGTGAGTCGTTAAACGGGGAGCTGTTTTTT.

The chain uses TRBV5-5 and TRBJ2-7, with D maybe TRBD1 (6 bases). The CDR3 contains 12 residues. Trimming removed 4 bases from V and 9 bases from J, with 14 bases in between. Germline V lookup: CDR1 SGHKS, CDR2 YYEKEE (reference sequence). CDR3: CASSQGRGWQYF. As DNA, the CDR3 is TGTGCCAGCAGCCAGGGAAGGGGGTGGCAGTACTTC.

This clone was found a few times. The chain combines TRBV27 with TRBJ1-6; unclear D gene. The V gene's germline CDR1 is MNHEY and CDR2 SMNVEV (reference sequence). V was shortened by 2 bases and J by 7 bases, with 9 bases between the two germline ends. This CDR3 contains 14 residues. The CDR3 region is CASSLEARNSPLHF. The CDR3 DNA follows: TGTGCCAGCAGTTTAGAGGCGCGGAATTCACCCCTCCACTTT.

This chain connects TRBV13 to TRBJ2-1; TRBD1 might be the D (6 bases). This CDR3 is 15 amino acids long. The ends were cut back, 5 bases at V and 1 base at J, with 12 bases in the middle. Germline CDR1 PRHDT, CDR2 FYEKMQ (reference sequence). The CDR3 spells CASSLLGASYNEQFF. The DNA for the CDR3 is TGTGCCAGCAGCCTGCTGGGGGCATCCTACAATGAGCAGTTCTTC.